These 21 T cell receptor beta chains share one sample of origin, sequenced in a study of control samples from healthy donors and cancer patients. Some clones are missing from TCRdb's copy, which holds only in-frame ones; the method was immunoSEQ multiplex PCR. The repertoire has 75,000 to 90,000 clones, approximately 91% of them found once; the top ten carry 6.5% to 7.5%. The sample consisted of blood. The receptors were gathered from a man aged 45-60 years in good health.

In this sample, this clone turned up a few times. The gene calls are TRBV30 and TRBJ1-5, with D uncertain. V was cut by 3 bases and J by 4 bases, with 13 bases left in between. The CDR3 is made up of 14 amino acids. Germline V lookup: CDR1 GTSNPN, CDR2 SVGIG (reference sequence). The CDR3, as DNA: TGTGCCTGGAGGGGGAATGGTTGGAATCAGCCCCAGCATTTT. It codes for CAWRGNGWNQPQHF. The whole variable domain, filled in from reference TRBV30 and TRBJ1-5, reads SQTIHQWPATLVQPVGSPLSLECTVEGTSNPNLYWYRQAAGRGLQLLFYSVGIGQISSEVPQNLSASRPQDRQFILSSKKLLLSDSGFYLCAWRGNGWNQPQHFGDGTRLSIL.

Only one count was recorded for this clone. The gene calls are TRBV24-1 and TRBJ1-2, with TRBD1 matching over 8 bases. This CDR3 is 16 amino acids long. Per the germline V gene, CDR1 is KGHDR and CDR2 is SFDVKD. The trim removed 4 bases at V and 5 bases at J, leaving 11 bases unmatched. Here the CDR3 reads CATSEETGAGFYGYTF. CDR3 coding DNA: TGTGCCACCAGTGAGGAGACAGGGGCGGGTTTTTATGGCTACACCTTC.

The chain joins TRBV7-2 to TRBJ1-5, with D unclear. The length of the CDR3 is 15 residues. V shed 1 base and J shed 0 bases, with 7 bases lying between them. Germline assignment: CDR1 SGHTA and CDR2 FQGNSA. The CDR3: CASSLGRDSNQPQHF. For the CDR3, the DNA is TGTGCCAGCAGCTTAGGCAGAGATAGCAATCAGCCCCAGCATTTT. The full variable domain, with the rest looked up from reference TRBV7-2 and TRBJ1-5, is GAGVSQSPSNKVTEKGKDVELRCDPISGHTALYWYRQSLGQGLEFLIYFQGNSAPDKSGLPSDRFSAERTGGSVSTLTIQRTQQEDSAVYLCASSLGRDSNQPQHFGDGTRLSIL.

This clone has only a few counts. CDR3 residues: CASKPNPRANEKLFF. CDR3 coding DNA: TGTGCCAGTAAACCCAACCCTAGGGCTAATGAAAAACTGTTTTTT. The V call is TRBV19, the J call TRBJ1-4; D is unclear. The germline gives CDR1 LNHDA, CDR2 SQIVND (reference sequence). Trimming took 7 bases from V and 3 from J, leaving 15 bases between them. The CDR3 totals 15 residues.

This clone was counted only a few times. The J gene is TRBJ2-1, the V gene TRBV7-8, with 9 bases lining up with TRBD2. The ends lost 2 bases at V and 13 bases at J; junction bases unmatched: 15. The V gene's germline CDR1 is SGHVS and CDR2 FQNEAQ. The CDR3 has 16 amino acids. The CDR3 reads CASSLIPIQRGAPQFF. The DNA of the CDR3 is TGTGCCAGCAGCTTAATACCGATCCAGCGGGGGGCCCCCCAGTTCTTC.

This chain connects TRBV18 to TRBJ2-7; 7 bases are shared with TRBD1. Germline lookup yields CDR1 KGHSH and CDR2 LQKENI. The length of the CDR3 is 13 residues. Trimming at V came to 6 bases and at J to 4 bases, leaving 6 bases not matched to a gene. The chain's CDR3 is CASSRDRDYEQYF. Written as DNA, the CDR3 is TGTGCCAGCTCTCGGGACAGAGATTACGAGCAGTACTTC.

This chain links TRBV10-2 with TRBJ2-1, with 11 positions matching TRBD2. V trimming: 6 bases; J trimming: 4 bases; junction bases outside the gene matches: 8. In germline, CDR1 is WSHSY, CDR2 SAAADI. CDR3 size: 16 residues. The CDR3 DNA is TGCGCCAGCAGCTCTAGCGGGGGGATAAATTACAATGAGCAGTTCTTC. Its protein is CASSSSGGINYNEQFF.

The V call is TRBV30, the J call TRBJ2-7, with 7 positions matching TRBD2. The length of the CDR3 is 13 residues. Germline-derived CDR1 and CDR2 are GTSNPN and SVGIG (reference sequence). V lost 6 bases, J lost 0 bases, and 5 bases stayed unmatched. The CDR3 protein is CACTGGSSYEQYF. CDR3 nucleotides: TGTGCCTGCACGGGGGGATCCTCCTACGAGCAGTACTTC. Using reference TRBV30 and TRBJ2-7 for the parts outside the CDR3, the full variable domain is SQTIHQWPATLVQPVGSPLSLECTVEGTSNPNLYWYRQAAGRGLQLLFYSVGIGQISSEVPQNLSASRPQDRQFILSSKKLLLSDSGFYLCACTGGSSYEQYFGPGTRLTVT.

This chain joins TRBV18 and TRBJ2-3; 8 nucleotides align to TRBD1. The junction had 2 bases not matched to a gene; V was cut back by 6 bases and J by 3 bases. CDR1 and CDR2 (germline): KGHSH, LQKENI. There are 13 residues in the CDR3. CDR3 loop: CASSRQGTDTQYF. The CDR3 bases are TGTGCCAGCTCGCGACAGGGGACAGATACGCAGTATTTT. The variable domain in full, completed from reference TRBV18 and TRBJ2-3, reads NAGVMQNPRHLVRRRGQEARLRCSPMKGHSHVYWYRQLPEEGLKFMVYLQKENIIDESGMPKERFSAEFPKEGPSILRIQQVVRGDSAAYFCASSRQGTDTQYFGPGTRLTVL.

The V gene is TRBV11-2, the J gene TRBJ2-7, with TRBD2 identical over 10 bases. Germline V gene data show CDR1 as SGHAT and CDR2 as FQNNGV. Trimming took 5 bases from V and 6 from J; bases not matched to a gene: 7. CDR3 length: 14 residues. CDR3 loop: CASSDQRGGIEQYF. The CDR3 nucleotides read TGTGCCAGCAGCGACCAGCGGGGGGGCATCGAGCAGTACTTC.

The CDR3 spells CASSRLSEVQPQHF. The CDR3 DNA follows: TGTGCCAGTAGTCGCCTCTCGGAAGTTCAGCCCCAGCATTTT. J is TRBJ1-5 and V is TRBV19; D is undetermined. CDR3 length equals 14 residues. V lost 5 bases and J lost 6, with 14 bases in between. Germline V gives CDR1 LNHDA, CDR2 SQIVND (reference sequence).

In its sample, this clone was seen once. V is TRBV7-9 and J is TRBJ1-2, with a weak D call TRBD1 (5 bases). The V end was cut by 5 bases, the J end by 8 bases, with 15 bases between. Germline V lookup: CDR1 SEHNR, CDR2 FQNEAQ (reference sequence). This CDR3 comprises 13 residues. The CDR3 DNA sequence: TGTGCCAGCAGCCTTGATGGGGGAGCGGGCTACACCTTC. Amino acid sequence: CASSLDGGAGYTF.

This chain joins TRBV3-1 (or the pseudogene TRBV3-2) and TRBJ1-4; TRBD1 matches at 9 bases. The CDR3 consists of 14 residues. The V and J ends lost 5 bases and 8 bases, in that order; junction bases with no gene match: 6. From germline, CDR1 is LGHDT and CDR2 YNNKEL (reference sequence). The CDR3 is CASSWTGDSEKLFF. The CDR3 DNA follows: TGTGCCAGCAGCTGGACAGGGGATAGCGAAAAACTGTTTTTT.

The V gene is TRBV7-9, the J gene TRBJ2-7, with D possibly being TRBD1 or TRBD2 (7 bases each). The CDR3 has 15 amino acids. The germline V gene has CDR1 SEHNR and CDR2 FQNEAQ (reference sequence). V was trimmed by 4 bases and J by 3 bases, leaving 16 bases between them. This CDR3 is CASSSSGRGHYEQYF. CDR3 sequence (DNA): TGTGCCAGCAGCTCCTCTGGGAGGGGGCACTACGAGCAGTACTTC.

The CDR3: CAISETGGASLGGYTF. In DNA form, the CDR3 reads TGTGCCATCAGTGAAACAGGGGGCGCTTCCCTAGGTGGCTACACCTTC. This chain links TRBV10-3 with TRBJ1-2; the match to TRBD1 covers 9 bases. CDR1 and CDR2 from the germline V gene are ENHRY and SYGVKD. The CDR3 covers 16 residues. V lost 3 bases to trimming and J lost 7 bases; unmatched junction nucleotides: 12.

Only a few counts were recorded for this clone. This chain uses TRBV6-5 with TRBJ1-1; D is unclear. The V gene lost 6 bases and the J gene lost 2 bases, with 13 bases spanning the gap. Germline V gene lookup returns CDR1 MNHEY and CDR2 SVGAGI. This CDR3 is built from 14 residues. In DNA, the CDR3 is TGTGCCAGCAGGGAGGCAGGCATTAACACTGAAGCTTTCTTT. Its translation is CASREAGINTEAFF.

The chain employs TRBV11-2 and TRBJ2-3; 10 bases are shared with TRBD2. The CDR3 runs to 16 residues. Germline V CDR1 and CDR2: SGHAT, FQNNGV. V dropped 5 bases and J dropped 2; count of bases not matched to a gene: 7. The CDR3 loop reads CASSRRLAGNTDTQYF. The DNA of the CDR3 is TGTGCCAGCAGCCGGAGACTAGCGGGTAACACAGATACGCAGTATTTT.

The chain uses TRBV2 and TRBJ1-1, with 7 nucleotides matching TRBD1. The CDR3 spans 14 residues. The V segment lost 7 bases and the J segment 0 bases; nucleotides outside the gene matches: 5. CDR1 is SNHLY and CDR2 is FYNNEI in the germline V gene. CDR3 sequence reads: CASTGQAMNTEAFF. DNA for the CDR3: TGTGCCAGCACCGGACAGGCGATGAACACTGAAGCTTTCTTT. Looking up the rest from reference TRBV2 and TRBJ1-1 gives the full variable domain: EPEVTQTPSHQVTQMGQEVILRCVPISNHLYFYWYRQILGQKVEFLVSFYNNEISEKSEIFDDQFSVERPDGSNFTLKIRSTKLEDSAMYFCASTGQAMNTEAFFGQGTRLTVV.

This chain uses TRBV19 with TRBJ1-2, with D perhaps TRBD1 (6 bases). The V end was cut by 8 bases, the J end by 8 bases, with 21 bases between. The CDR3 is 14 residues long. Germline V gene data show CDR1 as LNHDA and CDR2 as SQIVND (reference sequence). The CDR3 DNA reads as TGTGCCAGTGACCCCTCCCGGGGGCTTCGAGGCTACACCTTC. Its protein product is CASDPSRGLRGYTF.

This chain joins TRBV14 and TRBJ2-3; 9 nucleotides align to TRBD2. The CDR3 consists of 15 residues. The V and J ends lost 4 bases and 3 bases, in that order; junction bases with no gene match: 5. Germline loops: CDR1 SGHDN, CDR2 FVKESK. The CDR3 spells CASSPLAGFTDTQYF. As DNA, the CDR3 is TGTGCCAGCAGCCCCCTAGCGGGGTTTACAGATACGCAGTATTTT.

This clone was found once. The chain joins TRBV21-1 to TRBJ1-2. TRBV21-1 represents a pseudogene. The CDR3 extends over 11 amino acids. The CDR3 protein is CASTRSYGYTF. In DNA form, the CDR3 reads TGTGCCAGCACCCGGAGCTACGGCTACACCTTC.